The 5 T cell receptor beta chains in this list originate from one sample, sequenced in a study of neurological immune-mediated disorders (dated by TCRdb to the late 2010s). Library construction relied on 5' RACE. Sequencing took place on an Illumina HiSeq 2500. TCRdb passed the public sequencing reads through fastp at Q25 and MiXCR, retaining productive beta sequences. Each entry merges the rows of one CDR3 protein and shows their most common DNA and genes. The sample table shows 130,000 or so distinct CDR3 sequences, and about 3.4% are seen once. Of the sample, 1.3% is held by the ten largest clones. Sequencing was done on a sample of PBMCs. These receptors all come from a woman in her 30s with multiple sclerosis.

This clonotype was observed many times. CDR3 nucleotide sequence: TGCAGTGCGATCCCAGCGGCAGGGTTTGGCCATGAGCAGTTCTTC. This translates into CSAIPAAGFGHEQFF. The rearrangement joins TRBV20-1 to TRBJ2-1; D is possibly TRBD1 or TRBD2 (5 bases each). There are 15 residues in the CDR3. Germline values: CDR1 DFQATT, CDR2 SNEGSKA (reference sequence). The V end lost 6 bases, the J end lost 8 bases, and 23 bases lay between the germline ends.

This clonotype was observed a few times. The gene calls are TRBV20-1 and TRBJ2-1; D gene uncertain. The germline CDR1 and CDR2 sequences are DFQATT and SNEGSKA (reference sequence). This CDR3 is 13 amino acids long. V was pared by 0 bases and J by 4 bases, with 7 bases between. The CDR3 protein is CSARERLYNEQFF. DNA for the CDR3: TGCAGTGCTAGAGAAAGGTTGTACAATGAGCAGTTCTTC.

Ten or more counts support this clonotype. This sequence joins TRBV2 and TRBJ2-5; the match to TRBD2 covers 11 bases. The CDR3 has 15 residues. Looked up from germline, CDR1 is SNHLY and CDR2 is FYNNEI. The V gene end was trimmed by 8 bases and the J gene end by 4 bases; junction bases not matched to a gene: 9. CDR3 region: CASARIAGGRETQYF. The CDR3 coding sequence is TGTGCCAGCGCCCGAATAGCGGGAGGGAGAGAGACCCAGTACTTC. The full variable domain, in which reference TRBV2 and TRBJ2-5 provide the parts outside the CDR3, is EPEVTQTPSHQVTQMGQEVILRCVPISNHLYFYWYRQILGQKVEFLVSFYNNEISEKSEIFDDQFSVERPDGSNFTLKIRSTKLEDSAMYFCASARIAGGRETQYFGPGTRLLVL.

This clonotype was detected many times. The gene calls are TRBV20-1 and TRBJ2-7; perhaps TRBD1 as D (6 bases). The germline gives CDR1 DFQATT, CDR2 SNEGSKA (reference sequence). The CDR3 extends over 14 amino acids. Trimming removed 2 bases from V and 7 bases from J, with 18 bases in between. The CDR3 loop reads CSARSTGPVGEQYF. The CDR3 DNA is TGCAGTGCTAGATCGACAGGTCCCGTGGGGGAGCAGTACTTC.

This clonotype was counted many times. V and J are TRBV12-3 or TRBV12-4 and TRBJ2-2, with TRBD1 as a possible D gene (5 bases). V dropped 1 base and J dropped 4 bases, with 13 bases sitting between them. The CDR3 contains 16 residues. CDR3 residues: CASSLGGAEITGELFF. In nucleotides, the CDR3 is TGTGCCAGCAGTTTAGGTGGGGCAGAGATCACCGGGGAGCTGTTTTTT.